The T cell receptor (beta chain) described here comes from a study of blood T cell repertoires in COVID-19. The wider study: Acute and convalescent COVID-19 specimens originated in the United States, Italy and Spain. In each case, the material was cDNA or gDNA derived from T cells, B-cell-depleted T cells, or PBMCs.

Per the original methods: Estimation of nucleated cell counts was performed using reference gene primer amplification. Sequencing was performed with immunoSEQ multiplex PCR; in TCRdb, only in-frame clones are kept and a portion is missing. The V and J calls and clone size come from that table; D and trimming were worked out from the DNA. The sample includes 110,000 or so clones, 85% to 90% seen only once; the top ten take 4% to 5.5%. Trimming removed 8 bases from V and 0 bases from J, with 19 bases in between. This CDR3 spans 16 amino acids. Germline loops: CDR1 SNHLY, CDR2 FYNNEI. This TCR came from a woman between 50 and 59 years old with acute or convalescent COVID-19. The V gene is TRBV2, the J gene TRBJ1-2; D possibly corresponds to TRBD1 (5 bases). Sequenced material: peripheral blood. In nucleotides, the CDR3 is TGTGCCAGCGGGGGGATAAAGGGGAGAGCTAACTATGGCTACACCTTC. This encodes CASGGIKGRANYGYTF.